Sequencing of this T cell receptor beta chain was carried out in a study of blood T cell repertoires in COVID-19. Study information: Sites in the United States, Italy and Spain provided acute and convalescent COVID-19 samples. PBMCs, B-cell-depleted T cells, or T cells provided the cDNA or gDNA that made up the material.

Source study methods: Scientists estimated how many nucleated cells there were by amplifying reference gene primers. Produced via immunoSEQ multiplex PCR; TCRdb's table is partial and in-frame only. From that table come the V and J calls and clone size; the DNA was used to work out D and trimming. The table lists 60,000 to 75,000 clones, roughly four fifths of them singletons. Germline CDR1 is LGHNT and CDR2 is FRNRAP. The CDR3 covers 15 residues. J was trimmed by 2 bases and V by 2 bases; bases with no gene match: 5. The TCR originated in a human donor in a cohort sampled during active COVID-19. Material: peripheral blood. This chain connects TRBV12-5 to TRBJ1-2, with 7 bases aligning to TRBD1. Here the CDR3 DNA reads TGTGCTAGTGGTTTGTCTCTGGGACAGAACTATGGCTACACCTTC. Its translation is CASGLSLGQNYGYTF.